These 2 T cell receptor beta chains originate from one sample sequenced in a study of blood T cell repertoires in COVID-19. Produced via immunoSEQ multiplex PCR; TCRdb's table is partial and in-frame only. The sample comprises approximately 380,000 clones, 90% to 95% of which are singletons, and roughly 0.86% rests with the top ten. The sample taken for sequencing was PBMCs or T cells enriched from blood (not recorded which). These receptors came from a woman aged 40 to 49 who had been exposed to COVID-19.

This chain links TRBV7-9 with TRBJ1-1; TRBD1 might be the D (5 bases). V dropped 5 bases and J dropped 4 bases, with 17 bases sitting between them. The CDR3 is made up of 15 amino acids. Germline V gene data show CDR1 as SEHNR and CDR2 as FQNEAQ (reference sequence). The CDR3 nucleotides read TGTGCCAGCAGCCCTGTCAGGGTTTTTCGCACTGAAGCTTTCTTT. Amino acid sequence: CASSPVRVFRTEAFF.

This chain uses TRBV15 with TRBJ1-1; D is ambiguous. Trimming took 3 bases from V and 0 from J, leaving 11 bases between them. Looked up from germline, CDR1 is LNHNV and CDR2 is YYDKDF (reference sequence). The CDR3 sequence is 15 residues long. The CDR3 DNA is TGTGCCACCAGCAGGAGTCAGGCCATGAACACTGAAGCTTTCTTT. This translates into CATSRSQAMNTEAFF.